The source of this T cell receptor beta chain is a study of T cell repertoires in cytomegalovirus infection (dated by TCRdb to between 2018 and 2021). Regarding the complete study: Donor HLA type was relevant to the analysis, because carriage of CMV infection together with the matching HLA type was indicated by public TCR beta signatures. Beyond this particular receptor, the publication reports: In both this cohort and an independent roughly 360-donor cohort, the cumulative frequency of public TCR beta family members distinguished carriers of CMV infection plus the relevant HLA type. In the ex vivo response, HLA-C-restricted CMV-specific TCR beta clonotypes were dominant, and in two of eight donors the single most frequent clonotype came from this HLA-C-restricted group.

This clonotype was seen a handful of times. Its target antigen remains unknown. Per-nucleotide qualities are absent, and no much larger clonotype sits a single base away. Sequenced using an Illumina HiSeq 1500. The public reads were run again by TCRdb, first through fastp at Q25 and then through MiXCR, and only productive beta chains were kept. Rows merge per CDR3 protein into single entries with the most common DNA and genes. The sample records approximately 160,000 distinct CDR3 sequences, over 15% of which are singletons. The ten biggest clones cover 15% to 20% of the sample. The CDR3 starts with the cysteine, ends with the phenylalanine, and has 15 residues. The read is trimmed to its CDR3 DNA, 45 bases read in frame from base 1. Taken from the germline V gene, the CDR1 and CDR2 loops are WSHSY and SAAADI. Trimming takes 3 bases off V and 6 bases off J; junction bases not matched to a gene: 2.

Sequencing was carried out using CD8+ T cells from PBMCs. The V gene is TRBV10-2 and the J gene is TRBJ2-2; 12 nucleotides in the junction match TRBD1. This clonotype was sampled from a human donor in good health (CMV status not recorded). Some clones in this sample may be carry-over from other donors' samples. The bases read TGCGCCAGCAGTGAAGGGACAGGGGGCTCCGGGGAGCTGTTTTTT. Translation gives CASSEGTGGSGELFF.